These T cell receptor beta chains were read from a single sample in a study of blood T cell repertoires in COVID-19. This table comes from immunoSEQ multiplex PCR, and its TCRdb copy is limited to in-frame clones, with some not included. The repertoire holds 250,000 to 300,000 clones, with approximately 91% as singletons. The sample consisted of peripheral blood. The source of these receptors is a woman aged 25-40 years with COVID-19, enrolled during active disease. The CDR3 runs from the conserved cysteine through the conserved F or W. The D gene is left open where the match is weak. Rows may omit the clone size; those that give it use once, few, many or a size class.

V	size	J	D	CDR3	DNA
TRBV2	.	TRBJ1-2	.	CASSEDVRGYGYTF	TGTGCCAGCAGTGAAGACGTCCGGGGATATGGCTACACCTTC
TRBV15	.	TRBJ2-7	.	CATSRDHGSSYEQYF	TGTGCCACCAGCAGAGATCATGGCAGCTCCTACGAGCAGTACTTC
TRBV2	.	TRBJ2-3	.	CASRYGPGGGDTQYF	TGTGCCAGCAGATACGGGCCCGGAGGTGGAGATACGCAGTATTTT
TRBV5-4	few	TRBJ2-5	TRBD2	CASSPGLAGGPDSETQYF	TGTGCCAGCAGCCCCGGACTAGCGGGAGGGCCAGACAGTGAGACCCAGTACTTC
TRBV2	.	TRBJ2-2	TRBD1	CASSERQGARGELFF	TGTGCCAGCAGTGAAAGGCAGGGGGCGCGGGGGGAGCTGTTTTTT
TRBV5-5	.	TRBJ2-3	TRBD2	CASSLEREGTDTQYF	TGTGCCAGCAGCTTGGAGCGGGAGGGCACAGATACGCAGTATTTT
TRBV9	.	TRBJ1-1	.	CASSPGPGGGSTEAFF	TGTGCCAGCAGCCCCGGACCGGGAGGGGGGAGTACTGAAGCTTTCTTT
TRBV4-1	.	TRBJ2-3	TRBD2	CASSPEAAGGISTDTQYF	TGCGCCAGCAGCCCCGAGGCAGCGGGAGGCATTAGCACAGATACGCAGTATTTT
TRBV19	.	TRBJ1-6	.	CASRQVDNSPLHF	TGTGCCAGTCGACAGGTGGATAATTCACCCCTCCACTTT
TRBV5-5	.	TRBJ1-2	TRBD1	CASSFGTVNYGYTF	TGTGCCAGCAGCTTTGGGACAGTGAACTATGGCTACACCTTC
TRBV20-1	.	TRBJ2-1	TRBD2	CSASAGLALNFNEQFF	TGCAGTGCTAGTGCGGGACTAGCGCTAAATTTCAATGAGCAGTTCTTC
TRBV10-3	.	TRBJ2-3	.	CAISGGQLTDTQYF	TGTGCCATCAGTGGTGGACAGCTCACAGATACGCAGTATTTT
TRBV12-5	.	TRBJ2-4	TRBD2	CASGLGLAGLAKNIQYF	TGTGCTAGTGGTTTGGGATTAGCGGGATTAGCCAAAAACATTCAGTACTTC
TRBV28	.	TRBJ2-5	.	CASSLYRTQETQYF	TGTGCCAGCAGTTTATACAGGACCCAAGAGACCCAGTACTTC
TRBV6-5	.	TRBJ1-3	TRBD1	CASKDRGLGNTIYF	TGTGCCAGCAAGGACAGGGGGCTGGGAAACACCATATATTTT
TRBV7-2	.	TRBJ2-7	TRBD2	CASSGAGGGSSEQYF	TGTGCCAGCAGCGGGGCCGGGGGGGGTTCTAGTGAGCAGTACTTC
TRBV27	.	TRBJ2-7	.	CATQRSDSTYEQYF	TGTGCCACTCAGCGATCGGACAGCACCTACGAGCAGTACTTC
TRBV9	.	TRBJ1-2	.	CASSGFPGVYGYTF	TGTGCCAGCAGCGGCTTTCCGGGTGTCTATGGCTACACCTTC
TRBV7-3	.	TRBJ2-1	TRBD1	CASSRDRGTPNEQFF	TGTGCCAGCAGCCGCGACAGGGGAACACCCAATGAGCAGTTCTTC
TRBV7-9	.	TRBJ2-4	.	CASSAGRTGLNQNIQYF	TGTGCCAGCAGCGCGGGACGGACGGGCCTCAACCAAAACATTCAGTACTTC
TRBV18	.	TRBJ2-1	.	CASSPLPPTGNEQFF	TGTGCCAGCTCACCATTACCCCCAACCGGCAATGAGCAGTTCTTC
TRBV6-2/TRBV6-3	.	TRBJ2-3	TRBD2	CASSPGGSTDTQYF	TGTGCCAGCAGTCCGGGGGGGAGCACAGATACGCAGTATTTT
TRBV7-2	.	TRBJ2-7	.	CASSSSTGHTYEQYF	TGTGCCAGCAGCTCCTCGACAGGTCATACCTACGAGCAGTACTTC
TRBV5-4	.	TRBJ2-1	.	CASSLESSDEQFF	TGTGCCAGCAGCTTGGAATCTAGTGATGAGCAGTTCTTC
TRBV2	.	TRBJ1-5	.	CASAELYSNQPQHF	TGTGCCAGCGCAGAATTGTATAGCAATCAGCCCCAGCATTTT
TRBV2	few	TRBJ2-7	TRBD2	CASSEPREAVYEQYF	TGTGCCAGCAGTGAACCGCGGGAGGCGGTATACGAGCAGTACTTC
TRBV3-1/TRBV3-2	.	TRBJ1-1	TRBD1	CASSQVTGGAFF	TGTGCCAGCAGCCAAGTTACAGGGGGAGCTTTCTTT
TRBV2	.	TRBJ2-7	TRBD1	CASSNTGGLSYEQYF	TGTGCCAGCAGTAATACAGGGGGCCTCTCCTACGAGCAGTACTTC
TRBV19	.	TRBJ1-1	.	CASSMGGYTEAFF	TGTGCCAGTAGTATGGGGGGATACACTGAAGCTTTCTTT
TRBV5-8	.	TRBJ2-7	TRBD2	CASSGTSGSSYEQYF	TGTGCCAGCAGCGGGACTAGCGGGAGCTCCTACGAGCAGTACTTC
TRBV6-5	.	TRBJ1-2	TRBD1	CASSPRQGYGYTF	TGTGCCAGCAGTCCTCGACAGGGGTATGGCTACACCTTC
TRBV5-5	.	TRBJ1-2	TRBD1	CASSLVVGQGVYGYTF	TGTGCCAGCAGCTTGGTAGTGGGACAGGGAGTCTATGGCTACACCTTC
TRBV5-1	.	TRBJ2-2	.	CASSTGVGPLRAGELFF	TGCGCCAGCAGCACTGGAGTGGGCCCTCTGAGGGCCGGGGAGCTGTTTTTT
TRBV3-1/TRBV3-2	.	TRBJ1-1	.	CASSLGGNTEAFF	TGTGCCAGCAGCCTTGGAGGGAACACTGAAGCTTTCTTT
TRBV27	many	TRBJ1-2	.	CASSSQASYGYTF	TGTGCCAGCAGTTCACAGGCTTCCTATGGCTACACCTTC
TRBV6-5	.	TRBJ2-2	.	CASSYGRNTGELFF	TGTGCCAGCAGTTACGGCAGGAACACCGGGGAGCTGTTTTTT
TRBV7-9	.	TRBJ2-7	TRBD1	CASIRTGDYEQYF	TGTGCCAGCATCAGGACAGGGGACTACGAGCAGTACTTC
TRBV13	.	TRBJ1-1	.	CASSLGVRNTEAFF	TGTGCCAGCAGCTTAGGGGTCAGGAACACTGAAGCTTTCTTT
TRBV11-2	.	TRBJ2-2	TRBD1	CASSGGTGNTGELFF	TGTGCCAGCAGCGGCGGGACAGGGAACACCGGGGAGCTGTTTTTT
TRBV6-4	.	TRBJ2-7	TRBD2	CASSELLGLAGESSYEQYF	TGTGCCAGCAGTGAGCTTTTGGGACTAGCGGGAGAGAGCTCCTACGAGCAGTACTTC
TRBV6-5	few	TRBJ1-2	.	CASRSAATGSYGYTF	TGTGCCAGCAGATCCGCCGCTACAGGGAGCTATGGCTACACCTTC
TRBV4-3	once	TRBJ1-3	TRBD1	CASSRGTGTGNTIYF	TGCGCCAGCAGCCGGGGGACAGGGACTGGAAACACCATATATTTT
TRBV5-1	.	TRBJ1-4	.	CASKGPSGTKLFF	TGCGCCAGCAAGGGGCCCAGCGGGACGAAACTGTTTTTT
TRBV6-4	.	TRBJ2-2	.	CASSFAATFGGELFF	TGTGCCAGCAGTTTTGCGGCAACCTTCGGCGGGGAGCTGTTTTTT
TRBV7-8	.	TRBJ2-4	TRBD2	CASSRTSTSIQYF	TGTGCCAGCAGCCGGACTAGCACCAGCATTCAGTACTTC
TRBV7-2	.	TRBJ1-5	.	CASSSSGTNNQPQHF	TGTGCCAGCAGCTCGTCCGGGACTAATAATCAGCCCCAGCATTTT
TRBV28	.	TRBJ1-2	.	CAAGNSNYGYTF	TGTGCCGCCGGGAACTCTAACTATGGCTACACCTTC
TRBV5-1	.	TRBJ2-1	TRBD2	CASSQGLAGHNEQFF	TGCGCCAGCAGCCAGGGACTAGCGGGACACAATGAGCAGTTCTTC
TRBV19	.	TRBJ1-5	.	CASSIHREGDNQPQHF	TGTGCCAGTAGTATTCACAGGGAAGGGGACAATCAGCCCCAGCATTTT
TRBV27	.	TRBJ2-3	.	CASSSLGEITDTQYF	TGTGCCAGCAGTTCCCTGGGCGAGATCACAGATACGCAGTATTTT
TRBV18	.	TRBJ1-5	TRBD1	CASSPGQQNQPQHF	TGTGCCAGCTCACCGGGACAGCAAAATCAGCCCCAGCATTTT
TRBV27	.	TRBJ1-1	TRBD1	CASSLLTGGRYEAFF	TGTGCCAGCAGTTTATTGACAGGGGGCAGATATGAAGCTTTCTTT
TRBV6-5	.	TRBJ2-3	.	CASSLEGGRPDTQYF	TGTGCCAGCAGTCTAGAGGGGGGGCGCCCAGATACGCAGTATTTT